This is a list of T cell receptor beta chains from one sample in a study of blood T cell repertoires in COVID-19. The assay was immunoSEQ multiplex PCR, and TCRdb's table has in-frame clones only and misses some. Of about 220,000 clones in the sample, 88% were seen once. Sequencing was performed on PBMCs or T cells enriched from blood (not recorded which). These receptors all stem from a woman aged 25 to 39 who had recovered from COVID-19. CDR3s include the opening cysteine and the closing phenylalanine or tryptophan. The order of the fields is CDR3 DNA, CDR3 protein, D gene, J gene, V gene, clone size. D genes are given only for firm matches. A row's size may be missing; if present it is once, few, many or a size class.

TGCGCCAGCAGCTTGGGGGGCGATCCCACCGGGGAGCTGTTTTTT,CASSLGGDPTGELFF,-,TRBJ2-2,TRBV5-1,once
TGCAGCGTTGGATTACAGGGTTCTGAAGCTTTCTTT,CSVGLQGSEAFF,-,TRBJ1-1,TRBV29-1,-
TGTGCCAGCAGCTTATTGGGACAGGCCATAGATACGCAGTATTTT,CASSLLGQAIDTQYF,TRBD1,TRBJ2-3,TRBV7-2,-
TGTGCCAGCAGCTTGGTGTCGGGGACAGGGGGCACTGAAGCTTTCTTT,CASSLVSGTGGTEAFF,TRBD1,TRBJ1-1,TRBV5-6,once
TGTGCCAGCAGCTTTGGACAGTGGAACACTGAAGCTTTCTTT,CASSFGQWNTEAFF,-,TRBJ1-1,TRBV5-5,once
TGTGCCAGCAGCATTATCGGCGGGGGCGATGAGCAGTTCTTC,CASSIIGGGDEQFF,-,TRBJ2-1,TRBV7-3,-
TGTGCCATCAAAGTTGACAGGTTCGCTGAAGCTTTCTTT,CAIKVDRFAEAFF,-,TRBJ1-1,TRBV10-3,once
TGCGCCAGCAGCACGCGGGACAATGAGCAGTTCTTC,CASSTRDNEQFF,-,TRBJ2-1,TRBV5-1,-
TGTGCCAGCAGCGTAGGGAAACAGGGGTGGACCTACGAGCAGTACTTC,CASSVGKQGWTYEQYF,TRBD1,TRBJ2-7,TRBV9,-
TGTGCCAGCAGCTTGCGGGGACGCTCCTATAATTCACCCCTCCACTTT,CASSLRGRSYNSPLHF,-,TRBJ1-6,TRBV11-2,-
TGTGCCAGCAGCGTAGGGAGAGGGGGGGTTTATGGCTACACCTTC,CASSVGRGGVYGYTF,-,TRBJ1-2,TRBV9,-
TGTGCCAGCAGCCAACTCGGACAGTTCGGCGAGACCCAGTACTTC,CASSQLGQFGETQYF,-,TRBJ2-5,TRBV14,-
TGTGCCAGCAGTTTACAGGGGAACTATGGCTACACCTTC,CASSLQGNYGYTF,-,TRBJ1-2,TRBV12-3/TRBV12-4,-
TGCAGCGTTGCCCAGGGGGCGGCTAATGGCTACACCTTC,CSVAQGAANGYTF,TRBD1,TRBJ1-2,TRBV29-1,-
TGTGCCAGCAGCCAAGATGCAATGCGAATCGGGGGAAACAGGAGCTTGACTAGCACAGATACGCAGTATTTT,CASSQDAMRIGGNRSLTSTDTQYF,-,TRBJ2-3,TRBV3-1/TRBV3-2,once
TGCAGCGCTTTATCCGGGACAGGGAATGGCTACACCTTC,CSALSGTGNGYTF,TRBD1,TRBJ1-2,TRBV29-1,-
TGTGCCAGCAGCTCTTCCGGGGGGGCCCCCCTTCAGTACTTC,CASSSSGGAPLQYF,TRBD2,TRBJ2-4,TRBV3-1/TRBV3-2,-
TGTGCCATCAGCTCCGACAGCAAAGCTTTCTTT,CAISSDSKAFF,-,TRBJ1-1,TRBV10-3,few
TGTGCCAGCAGACCCGACAGGTCTGGAAACACCATATATTTT,CASRPDRSGNTIYF,-,TRBJ1-3,TRBV6-5,-
TGTGCCAGCAGTTACGGCGGAGGGAGGGGCAGGGAGACCCAGTACTTC,CASSYGGGRGRETQYF,TRBD2,TRBJ2-5,TRBV6-2/TRBV6-3,-
TGTGCCAGCAGCTTACGACAGGGAGGTCAGCCCCAGCATTTT,CASSLRQGGQPQHF,TRBD1,TRBJ1-5,TRBV7-2,once
TGTGCCAGCAGTGAATCAGGGGCTAGGGGCTACACCTTC,CASSESGARGYTF,-,TRBJ1-2,TRBV6-1,-
TGTGCCAGTAGCCCGGGATTGGTACTCTCCTACGAGCAGTACTTC,CASSPGLVLSYEQYF,-,TRBJ2-7,TRBV19,once
TGTGCCAGCAGCGTAGGGTCGCTGGGGGGGGGTTCAGATACGCAGTATTTT,CASSVGSLGGGSDTQYF,TRBD2,TRBJ2-3,TRBV9,-
TGCGCCAGCAGCCCATCTAGAGGGGGGGATTCACCCCTCCACTTT,CASSPSRGGDSPLHF,-,TRBJ1-6,TRBV4-3,-
TGTGCCAGCTCACCAAACCCCCAAGGGAGCTCTGGAAACACCATATATTTT,CASSPNPQGSSGNTIYF,-,TRBJ1-3,TRBV18,-
TGTGCCAGCAGCCTATTGGGGACATACAACACCGGGGAGCTGTTTTTT,CASSLLGTYNTGELFF,-,TRBJ2-2,TRBV27,-
TGTGCCAGCAGCTTGACGGCGGAAAGTGCCAATCAGCCCCAGCATTTT,CASSLTAESANQPQHF,-,TRBJ1-5,TRBV5-6,many
TGTGCCAGCAGTGGGGACACAAACTATGGCTACACCTTC,CASSGDTNYGYTF,-,TRBJ1-2,TRBV12-3/TRBV12-4,-